This entry lists 9 T cell receptor beta chains sequenced from one sample in a study of T cell responses to AZD1222 COVID-19 vaccine (dated by TCRdb to about 2021). Library prep was done by the immunoSEQ multiplex PCR assay. Here the immuneACCESS table is served through TCRdb, limited to in-frame sequences with V and J called. Missing clones are a known gap in these copies; in checked studies unresolved V genes cover under half, and the rest lacks a known reason. Across this sample there are 100,000 to 150,000 clones, with approximately 92% seen only once. The ten largest clones capture approximately 2.1% of the sample. In the paper's terms, the time point label means: about 28 days (+/-7) after the second vaccine dose. Sequencing was performed on peripheral blood, taken 28 days after the second AZD1222 dose. The receptors stem from an adult who received the AZD1222 COVID-19 vaccine.

The chain uses TRBV24-1 and TRBJ1-2; D unresolved. The ends were cut back, 2 bases at V and 3 bases at J, with 12 bases in the middle. This CDR3 is 15 amino acids long. Germline V gives CDR1 KGHDR, CDR2 SFDVKD. The CDR3 DNA is TGTGCCACCAGTGATTCAGGCGCGGGCGACTATGGCTACACCTTC. This codes for CATSDSGAGDYGYTF.

This chain links TRBV19 with TRBJ1-3, with 9 bases identical to TRBD1. The V gene's germline CDR1 is LNHDA and CDR2 SQIVND (reference sequence). The V gene end was trimmed by 7 bases and the J gene end by 6 bases; junction bases not matched to a gene: 7. This CDR3 has 14 amino acids. The CDR3 spells CASTTGQGENTIYF. As DNA, the CDR3 is TGTGCCAGTACCACGGGACAGGGTGAAAACACCATATATTTT. The full variable domain, its missing parts supplied by reference TRBV19 and TRBJ1-3, is DGGITQSPKYLFRKEGQNVTLSCEQNLNHDAMYWYRQDPGQGLRLIYYSQIVNDFQKGDIAEGYSVSREKKESFPLTVTSAQKNPTAFYLCASTTGQGENTIYFGEGSWLTVV.

In this sample, this clone turned up once. The genes are TRBV4-1 and TRBJ2-3, with TRBD1 identical over 8 bases. The CDR3 is 16 amino acids. The V segment lost 4 bases and the J segment 5 bases; nucleotides outside the gene matches: 11. Germline lookup yields CDR1 MGHRA and CDR2 YSYEKL. The CDR3 DNA is TGCGCCAGCAGCCCCGGACAGGGAAGGAGGGGAGATACGCAGTATTTT. This gives the protein CASSPGQGRRGDTQYF.

The rearrangement joins TRBV7-9 to TRBJ1-6, with D possibly TRBD1 on 5 matching bases. In germline, CDR1 is SEHNR, CDR2 FQNEAQ (reference sequence). Deletions cut 5 bases from V and 7 bases from J, with 18 bases between. CDR3 length equals 16 residues. The CDR3, as DNA: TGTGCCAGCAGCCCCTCGGGGGGAGGAGTGAATTCACCCCTCCACTTT. Protein sequence: CASSPSGGGVNSPLHF.

This clone was seen only once. The chain carries TRBV4-3 and TRBJ1-1, with D tentatively TRBD1 (5 bases). The CDR3 loop spans 18 amino acids. Trimming left V 1 base short and J 1 base short, with 19 bases between. In germline, CDR1 is LGHNA, CDR2 YSLEER. CDR3 sequence: CASSQAPPGGMGNTEAFF. Here the CDR3 DNA reads TGCGCCAGCAGCCAAGCCCCCCCCGGGGGGATGGGGAACACTGAAGCTTTCTTT.

This clone was counted between two and nine times. V usage is TRBV4-1 and J usage is TRBJ2-2, with D maybe TRBD1 (6 bases). This CDR3 contains 15 residues. V was trimmed by 2 bases and J by 0 bases, leaving 7 bases between them. CDR1 MGHRA and CDR2 YSYEKL come from the germline V gene. For the CDR3, the DNA is TGCGCCAGCAGCCAAACAGGGCCGAACACCGGGGAGCTGTTTTTT. It specifies CASSQTGPNTGELFF.

The J gene is TRBJ2-2, the V gene TRBV29-1; a weak D match, TRBD1 (5 bases). V was cut by 2 bases and J by 4 bases, with 11 bases left in between. Germline values: CDR1 SQVTM, CDR2 ANQGSEA. There are 14 residues in the CDR3. As DNA, the CDR3 is TGCAGCGTTGAAAGGGGTCCGGGCACCGGGGAGCTGTTTTTT. Translation gives CSVERGPGTGELFF.

This chain links TRBV30 with TRBJ2-6; the D is unclear. Germline CDR1 GTSNPN, CDR2 SVGIG (reference sequence). This CDR3 is 15 amino acids long. Trimming cost V 0 bases and J 0 bases, with 6 bases left between them. In DNA form, the CDR3 reads TGTGCCTGGAGTGTTTATCTCTCTGGGGCCAACGTCCTGACTTTC. It specifies CAWSVYLSGANVLTF.

This chain links TRBV30 with TRBJ1-1, with D maybe TRBD1 (6 bases). Trimming took off 5 bases at V and 8 bases at J, with 12 bases between the two ends. CDR1 is GTSNPN, CDR2 SVGIG, per germline (reference sequence). This CDR3 is built from 11 residues. CDR3 protein: CAWGGASEAFF. In DNA, the CDR3 is TGTGCCTGGGGGGGGGCTTCAGAAGCTTTCTTT.